Sequencing of this TCR beta chain was carried out in a study of cytomegalovirus exposure and HLA in healthy donors. On the study more broadly: The same platform was used for the roughly 120 validation repertoires as for the approximately 610 first-cohort repertoires, as reported in a later analysis. Whole-study findings and limits: Reports credit the classifier with highly specific, highly sensitive diagnosis of cytomegalovirus status. Most TCR sequences proved rare, with some public TCRs found in many donors.

Sequencing was performed with immunoSEQ multiplex PCR; in TCRdb, only in-frame clones are kept and a portion is missing. This sample has roughly 200,000 clones, with roughly 80% found just once. Regarding this clone: Its cognate antigen is unknown.

The source of this sequence is a woman aged 18-29 years in good health and CMV-seropositive. Sequencing used PBMCs.

In nucleotides, the CDR3 is TGTGCCAGCAGTCTAGAAAACTGGCGGGGGGGCGCCGGGGAGCTGTTTTTT. Translating gives CASSLENWRGGAGELFF. The chain combines TRBV7-9 with TRBJ2-2, with 9 bases fitting TRBD2. Germline CDR1 and CDR2: SEHNR and FQNEAQ (reference sequence). There are 17 residues in the CDR3. V lost 6 bases to trimming and J lost 6 bases; unmatched junction nucleotides: 14. The full variable domain, in which reference TRBV7-9 and TRBJ2-2 provide the parts outside the CDR3, is DTGVSQNPRHKITKRGQNVTFRCDPISEHNRLYWYRQTLGQGPEFLTYFQNEAQLEKSRLLSDRFSAERPKGSFSTLEIQRTEQGDSAMYLCASSLENWRGGAGELFFGEGSRLTVL.